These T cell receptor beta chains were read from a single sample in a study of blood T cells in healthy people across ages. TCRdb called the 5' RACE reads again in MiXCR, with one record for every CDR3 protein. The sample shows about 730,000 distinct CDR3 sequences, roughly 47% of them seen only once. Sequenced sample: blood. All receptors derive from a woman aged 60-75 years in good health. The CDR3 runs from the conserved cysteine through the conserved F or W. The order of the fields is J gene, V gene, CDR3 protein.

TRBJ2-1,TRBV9,CASSVLPRDREYNEQFF
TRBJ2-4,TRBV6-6,CASRADPSVIIQYF
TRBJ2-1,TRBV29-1,CSGGLAGGRSSNEQFF
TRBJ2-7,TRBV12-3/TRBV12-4,CASRHKPGERHEQYF
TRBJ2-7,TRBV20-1,CSASLQRSTYEQYF
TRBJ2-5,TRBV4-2,CASSHTLLAGGEQYF
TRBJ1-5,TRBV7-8,CASSLAGPRNQPQHF
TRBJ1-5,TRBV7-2,CASSLAPGGGYSNQPQHF
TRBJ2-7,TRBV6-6,CASSYGGEQYF
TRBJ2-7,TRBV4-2,CASSPPGLVIEQYF
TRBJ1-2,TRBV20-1,CSAREYGYTF
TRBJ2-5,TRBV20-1,CSAVRPSGSYNEQYF
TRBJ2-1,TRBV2,CASSVQGGRFF
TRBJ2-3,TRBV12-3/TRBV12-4,CASILRETDTQYF
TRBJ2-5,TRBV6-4,CASSDGLAGGKQETQYF
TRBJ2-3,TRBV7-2,CASTFGGVGTDTQYF
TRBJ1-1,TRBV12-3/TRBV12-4,CASSVGLDTEAFF
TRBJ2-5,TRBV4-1,CASSQERDRQETQYF
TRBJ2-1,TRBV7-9,CASSPALKIGFF
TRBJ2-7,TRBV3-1,CASSQPLTAYEQYF
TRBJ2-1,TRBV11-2,CASSLEGIPNNEQFF
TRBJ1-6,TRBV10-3,CAISLGQGNSPLHF
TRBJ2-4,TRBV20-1,CSARDQNINIQYF
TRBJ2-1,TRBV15,CATSRNRGGDEQFF
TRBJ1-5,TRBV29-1,CSVGNGGRQPQHF
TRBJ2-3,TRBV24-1,CATSDPEGPTDTQYF
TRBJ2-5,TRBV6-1,CASSERLAVETRYF
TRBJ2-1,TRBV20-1,CSARIASVEQFF
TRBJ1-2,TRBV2,CASIFPIQGARGYTF
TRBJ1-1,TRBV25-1,CASSEFGTGNTEAFF
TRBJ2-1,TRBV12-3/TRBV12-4,CASVRDGTSGRNEQFF
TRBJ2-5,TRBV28,CASSFSANQETQYF
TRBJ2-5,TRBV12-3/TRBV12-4,CASTPGRGETQYF
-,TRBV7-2,CASSGGREYNIQYF
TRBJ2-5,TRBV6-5,CASSGGLAGDPYF
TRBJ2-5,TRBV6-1,CTSSDLTGREQYF
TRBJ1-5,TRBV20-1,CSASTSGDSNQPQHF
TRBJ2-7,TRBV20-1,CSARTRGLGHEQYF
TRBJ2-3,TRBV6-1,CASSDLRGHTDTQYF
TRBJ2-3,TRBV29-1,CSVSVAGGSTDTQYF
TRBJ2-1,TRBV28,CASSSPGQDYNEQFF
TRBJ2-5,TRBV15,CATSRDMALQETQYF
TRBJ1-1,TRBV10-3,CAISQKSTEAFF
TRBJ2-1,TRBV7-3,CASSLSGTTNYNEQFF
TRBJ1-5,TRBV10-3,CAISTGQGLNQPQHF
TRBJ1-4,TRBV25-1,CASSEGAQNEKLFF
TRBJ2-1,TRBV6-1,CASSSAGQGNEQFF
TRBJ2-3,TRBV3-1,CASSQGLAGGLDTQYF
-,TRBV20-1,CSARDLSRRYEQYF
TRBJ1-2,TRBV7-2,CASSSPCDNYGYTF
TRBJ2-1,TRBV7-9,CASSTLSGAYNEQFF
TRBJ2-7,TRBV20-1,CSARSGASPYEQYF
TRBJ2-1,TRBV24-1,CATSSGTGYNEQFF
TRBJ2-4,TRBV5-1,CASSSQDGRDIQYF
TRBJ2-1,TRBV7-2,CASSASSGSYNEQFF